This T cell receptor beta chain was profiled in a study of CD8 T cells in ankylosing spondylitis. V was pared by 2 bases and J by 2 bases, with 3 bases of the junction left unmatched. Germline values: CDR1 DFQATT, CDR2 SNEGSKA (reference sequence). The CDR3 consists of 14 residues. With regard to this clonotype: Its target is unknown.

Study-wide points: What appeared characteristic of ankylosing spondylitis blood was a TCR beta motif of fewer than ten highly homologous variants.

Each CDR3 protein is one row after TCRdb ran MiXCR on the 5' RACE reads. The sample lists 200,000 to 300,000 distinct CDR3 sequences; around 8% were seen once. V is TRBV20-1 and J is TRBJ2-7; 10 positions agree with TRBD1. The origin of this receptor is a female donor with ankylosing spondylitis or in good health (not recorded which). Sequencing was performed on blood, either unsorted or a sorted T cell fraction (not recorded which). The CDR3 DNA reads TGCAGTGCTAGAACCGGACAGGGGGCCTACGAGCAGTACTTC. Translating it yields CSARTGQGAYEQYF.